Following are 30 T cell receptor gamma chains from one sample sequenced in a study of gamma-delta T cells after stem cell transplantation. TCRdb reapplied CATT to the RT-PCR reads. Here the sample spans around 1,200 gamma-chain clones, 3.2% being singletons. The source material was gamma-delta T cells. The receptors originated from a human donor. It is not recorded whose cells these are; they may come from a transplant donor.

A few counts support this clone. This chain links TRGV9 with TRGJP. This CDR3 region has 16 residues. Germline loops: CDR1 GITISATS, CDR2 ISYDGTV (reference sequence). V dropped 2 bases and J dropped 6; count of bases not matched to a gene: 4. CDR3 sequence: CALWEEVELGKKIKVF. The CDR3 nucleotides are TGTGCCTTGTGGGAGGAGGTAGAGTTGGGCAAAAAAATCAAGGTATTT.

This clone was counted a few times. The protein TCRdb gives is from a much larger clone and does not agree with this DNA's translation at residue 10, likely a read error; the protein shown here comes from the DNA. The chain employs TRGV9 and TRGJP. Germline-derived CDR1 and CDR2 are GITISATS and ISYDGTV (reference sequence). The CDR3 is 17 residues long. For the CDR3, the DNA is TGTGCCTTGTGGGAGGTAGCTCAAGAGTCGGGCAAAAAAATCAAGGTATTT. Translation gives CALWEVAQESGKKIKVF.

This clone is termed medium-sized (0.01 to 0.1%). The chain combines TRGV5 with TRGJ1 or TRGJ2. This CDR3 is 14 amino acids long. Per germline, CDR1 VINAFY and CDR2 YDVSNSKD. Trimming cost V 0 bases and J 3 bases; bases outside gene matches: 5. CDR3 sequence: CATWDRELYYKKLF. In DNA form, the CDR3 reads TGTGCCACCTGGGACAGGGAACTTTATTATAAGAAACTCTTT.

By its share, this clone is medium-sized. DNA of the CDR3: TGTGCCACCTGGGACAACTATACCACTGGTTGGTTCAAGATATTT. It yields the protein CATWDNYTTGWFKIF. The gene calls are TRGV8 and TRGJP1. The CDR3 runs 15 residues. CDR1 and CDR2 from the germline V gene are VENAVY and YDSYNSRV. J gave up 0 bases and V 4 bases, and 5 bases lay outside the gene matches.

As for this clone: TCRdb attributes to this sequence the protein of a much larger clone, which differs from the DNA translation at residue 8; a read error is likely, and the protein displayed is translated from the DNA. This chain connects TRGV2 to TRGJ1 or TRGJ2. CDR1 and CDR2 (germline): EGSNGY, YDSYNSKV. The CDR3 is 13 amino acids. V lost 1 base and J lost 7; bases outside the gene matches: 7. The CDR3 reads CATWDGPEYKKLF. CDR3 DNA sequence: TGTGCCACCTGGGACGGACCTGAGTATAAGAAACTCTTT.

This clone has just a few counts. The likely explanation is a read error, given a far larger clone one base away. The gene calls are TRGV9 and TRGJP. Unmatched junction bases numbered 2, after V lost 6 bases and J lost 6 bases. The CDR3 has 14 residues. Per the germline V gene, CDR1 is GITISATS and CDR2 is ISYDGTV (reference sequence). CDR3 nucleotides: TGTGCCTTGTGGCTAGAGTTGGGCAAAAAAATCAAGGTATTT. Translating it yields CALWLELGKKIKVF.

To note about this clone: A read error likely explains why the TCRdb protein, taken from a much larger clone, differs from this DNA's translation at residue 2; the protein shown is translated from the DNA. The gene calls are TRGV2 and TRGJ1 or TRGJ2. The CDR3 is made up of 13 amino acids. Germline V gene sequence: CDR1 EGSNGY, CDR2 YDSYNSKV. In nucleotides, the CDR3 is TGTACCACCTGGGACGGGCGTGGTTATAAGAAACTCTTT. Its protein is CTTWDGRGYKKLF.

This clone was seen a handful of times. A far larger clone is only one base removed, so a read error is likely. The sample has other DNA sequences that encode this CDR3 too. The J gene is TRGJP, the V gene TRGV9. Germline loops: CDR1 GITISATS, CDR2 ISYDGTV (reference sequence). The CDR3 has 16 amino acids. The CDR3 DNA sequence: TGTGCCTTGTGGGAGGTGCTGGAGTTGGGCAAAAAAATAAAGGTATTT. Amino acids: CALWEVLELGKKIKVF.

This clone was seen a few times. A single base separates this from a much larger clone, so it may be a read error. The rearrangement joins TRGV8 to TRGJ1 or TRGJ2. Per the germline V gene, CDR1 is VENAVY and CDR2 is YDSYNSRV. There are 11 residues in the CDR3. The CDR3: CAAWDRHKKLF. The CDR3 nucleotides read TGTGCCGCCTGGGATAGGCATAAGAAACTCTTT.

By share, this clone ranks as medium-sized. The chain has TRGV2 and TRGJP. The germline gives CDR1 EGSNGY, CDR2 YDSYNSKV. The CDR3 is 17 amino acids. The V and J ends lost 0 bases and 6 bases, in that order; junction bases with no gene match: 5. Here the CDR3 reads CATWDGPRELGKKIKVF. CDR3 nucleotide sequence: TGTGCCACCTGGGACGGGCCTAGAGAGTTGGGCAAAAAAATCAAGGTATTT.

This clone came up a few times. This DNA's translation and the protein TCRdb lists, from a much larger clone, do not match at residue 4, likely due to a read error; the protein shown is translated from the DNA. V gene TRGV9 combines with J gene TRGJ1 or TRGJ2. The CDR3 length is 12 residues. Germline CDR1 is GITISATS and CDR2 is ISYDGTV (reference sequence). The CDR3 here is CALREGYYKKLF. The CDR3 bases are TGTGCCTTGCGGGAGGGATATTATAAGAAACTCTTT.

This clone was counted between two and nine times. The TCRdb protein, from a much larger clone, departs from this DNA's translation at residue 5, likely by read error; the protein shown derives from the DNA. The rearrangement links TRGV3 to TRGJ1 or TRGJ2. The CDR3 is made up of 15 amino acids. Losses at the gene ends were 5 bases for V and 6 bases for J; bases not matched to a gene: 16. From germline, CDR1 is VTNTFY and CDR2 YDVSTARD (reference sequence). The CDR3 sequence is CATWGRSPTGYKKLF. The CDR3 nucleotides are TGTGCCACCTGGGGCCGTTCTCCGACGGGTTATAAGAAACTCTTT.

Turning to this clone: A far larger clone is off by one base, so a read error is likely. CDR3: CATRDYKKLF. CDR3 bases: TGTGCCACCAGGGACTATAAGAAACTCTTT. The chain has TRGV3 and TRGJ1 or TRGJ2. The CDR3 covers 10 residues. Germline assignment: CDR1 VTNTFY and CDR2 YDVSTARD (reference sequence).

Within the sample, this clone is medium-sized. The chain uses TRGV9 and TRGJP. After removal of 2 bases from V and 9 bases from J, the junction contained 7 bases not matched to a gene. CDR1 and CDR2 from the germline V gene are GITISATS and ISYDGTV (reference sequence). The length of the CDR3 is 16 residues. The DNA for the CDR3 is TGTGCCTTGTGGGAGGAGATCGGGTTGGGCAAAAAAATCAAGGTATTT. Translating it yields CALWEEIGLGKKIKVF.

This clone is medium-sized within its sample. This sequence joins TRGV9 and TRGJP. CDR1 and CDR2 (germline): GITISATS, ISYDGTV (reference sequence). V was pared by 0 bases and J by 9 bases, with 11 bases of the junction left unmatched. This CDR3 is built from 18 residues. CDR3 DNA: TGTGCCTTGTGGGAGGTGCTCTCGCAGGGGTTGGGCAAAAAAATCAAGGTATTT. Translating gives CALWEVLSQGLGKKIKVF.

In this sample, this clone turned up a few times. This may be a read error, as it is one base from a much larger clone. V and J are TRGV2 and TRGJ1 or TRGJ2. V lost 4 bases to trimming and J lost 0 bases; unmatched junction nucleotides: 6. The CDR3 is 14 residues long. CDR1 is EGSNGY and CDR2 is YDSYNSKV in the germline V gene. CDR3 residues: CATWDGRNYYKKLF. In nucleotides, the CDR3 is TGTGCCACCTGGGATGGCCGGAATTATTATAAGAAACTCTTT.

The chain employs TRGV9 and TRGJP. V lost 5 bases and J lost 6; bases outside the gene matches: 1. Germline assignment: CDR1 GITISATS and CDR2 ISYDGTV (reference sequence). This CDR3 contains 14 residues. The CDR3 spells CALWGELGKKIKVF. The CDR3 nucleotides read TGTGCCTTGTGGGGAGAGTTGGGCAAAAAAATCAAGGTATTT.

By sample fraction, this clone is medium-sized. In DNA, the CDR3 is TGTGCCTTGTGGGAGACCCACAGAGAGTTGGGCAAAAAAATCAAGGTATTT. Its translation: CALWETHRELGKKIKVF. This sequence joins TRGV9 and TRGJP. Germline trimming cut 3 bases from V and 6 bases from J; bases unmatched to any gene: 8. The CDR3 extends over 17 amino acids. The germline CDR1 and CDR2 sequences are GITISATS and ISYDGTV (reference sequence).

In this sample, this clone turned up a few times. Only one base separates this from a far larger clonotype, so it likely reflects a read error. Distinct nucleotide sequences in the sample also encode this CDR3. The chain employs TRGV9 and TRGJP. The CDR3 extends over 16 amino acids. CDR1 GITISATS and CDR2 ISYDGTV come from the germline V gene (reference sequence). The CDR3 loop reads CALWEVRELGKKIKVF. CDR3 coding DNA: TGTGCCCTGTGGGAGGTGCGAGAGTTGGGCAAAAAAATCAAGGTATTT.

This clone showed up just a few times. TCRdb has a much larger clone's protein, which differs at residue 11 from the translation of this DNA, likely because of a read error; what is shown is the protein translated from the DNA. The chain carries TRGV9 and TRGJP. The CDR3 totals 16 residues. Germline-derived CDR1 and CDR2 are GITISATS and ISYDGTV (reference sequence). CDR3 bases: TGTGCCTTGTGGGAGTTGGAAGAGTTGGGCGAAAAAATCAAGGTATTT. This sequence encodes CALWELEELGEKIKVF.

The table lists this clone with a few counts. The chain recombines TRGV9 with TRGJP. CDR1 and CDR2 from the germline V gene are GITISATS and ISYDGTV (reference sequence). The CDR3 sequence is 18 residues long. J was trimmed by 14 bases and V by 0 bases; bases with no gene match: 16. The CDR3: CALWEVKGQELSKKIKVF. CDR3 coding DNA: TGTGCCTTGTGGGAGGTGAAGGGACAAGAGTTAAGCAAAAAAATCAAGGTATTT.

The gene calls are TRGV9 and TRGJP. Per the germline V gene, CDR1 is GITISATS and CDR2 is ISYDGTV (reference sequence). The CDR3 sequence is 19 residues long. Trimming cost V 1 base and J 4 bases; bases outside gene matches: 10. This CDR3 is CALWEVEGAQELGKKIKVF. DNA of the CDR3: TGTGCCTTGTGGGAGGTCGAAGGGGCCCAAGAGTTGGGCAAAAAAATCAAGGTATTT.

This clone has a handful of counts. A much bigger clone sits one base away, suggesting this may be a read error. The chain links TRGV2 to TRGJ1 or TRGJ2. Germline V gene sequence: CDR1 EGSNGY, CDR2 YDSYNSKV. The CDR3 has 11 residues. The CDR3 bases are TGCGCCACCTGGGACGGGCTGGGGAAACTCTTT. The encoded protein is CATWDGLGKLF.

This clone turned up a few times. A far larger clone is only one base removed, so a read error is likely. Different DNA sequences within this sample yield the same CDR3. The chain links TRGV9 to TRGJP. CDR3 length: 16 residues. Germline CDR1 is GITISATS and CDR2 is ISYDGTV (reference sequence). Here the CDR3 reads CALWEDQELGKKIKVF. Here the CDR3 DNA reads TGTGCCTTGTGGGAGGACCAAGAGTTAGGCAAAAAAATCAAGGTATTT.

Worth noting for this clone: This likely came from a read error, as a far larger clone is one base away. The sample has other DNA sequences that encode this CDR3 too. The J gene is TRGJP, the V gene TRGV9. Germline V gene lookup returns CDR1 GITISATS and CDR2 ISYDGTV (reference sequence). This CDR3 region has 15 residues. CDR3 sequence: CALWDTELGKKIKVF. CDR3 sequence (DNA): TGTGCTTTGTGGGATACAGAGTTGGGCAAAAAAATCAAGGTATTT.

J is TRGJP and V is TRGV9. The ends lost 0 bases at V and 4 bases at J; junction bases unmatched: 6. The CDR3 extends over 18 amino acids. Germline CDR1 GITISATS, CDR2 ISYDGTV (reference sequence). The CDR3 region has the DNA TGTGCCTTGTGGGAGGTGCATCCCCAAGAGTTGGGCAAAAAAATCAAGGTATTT. Its translation: CALWEVHPQELGKKIKVF.

For this clone: TCRdb records a much larger clone's protein for this DNA, with a difference at residue 5 that likely arises from a read error; the protein given is the translation of the DNA. This CDR3 is CALWGFQELGKKIKVF. The CDR3 bases are TGTGCCTTGTGGGGGTTCCAAGAGTTGGGCAAAAAAATCAAGGTATTT. V is TRGV9 and J is TRGJP. The CDR3 is 16 residues long. Trimming at V came to 5 bases and at J to 4 bases, leaving 5 bases not matched to a gene. CDR1 GITISATS and CDR2 ISYDGTV come from the germline V gene (reference sequence).

By sample fraction, this clone is medium-sized (0.01 to 0.1%). A junction boundary mismatches the germline segment, possibly from a read error. This chain joins TRGV2 and TRGJP2. The germline V gene encodes CDR1 EGSNGY and CDR2 YDSYNSKV. The CDR3 is 17 residues long. Here the CDR3 reads CATWDGFKLGSDWIRTF. CDR3 sequence (DNA): TGTGCCACCTGGGACGGGTTCAAGTTGGGTAGTGATTGGATCAGGACGTTT.

This clone qualifies as medium-sized. V and J are TRGV9 and TRGJP. This CDR3 region has 17 residues. Germline assignment: CDR1 GITISATS and CDR2 ISYDGTV (reference sequence). V lost 0 bases and J lost 5; bases outside the gene matches: 4. The CDR3 DNA is TGTGCCTTGTGGGAGGTGATTGAAGAGTTGGGCAAAAAAATCAAGGTATTT. Translated, it gives CALWEVIEELGKKIKVF.

In its sample, this clone was seen a few times. TCRdb has a much larger clone's protein, which differs at residue 13 from the translation of this DNA, likely because of a read error; what is shown is the protein translated from the DNA. The same CDR3 is also encoded by other DNA sequences in this sample. The gene calls are TRGV9 and TRGJ1 or TRGJ2. CDR3 length: 15 residues. The germline V gene encodes CDR1 GITISATS and CDR2 ISYDGTV (reference sequence). As DNA, the CDR3 is TGTGCCTTGTGGGAGATAGTATTGGGGGGTTATAAGAGACTCTTT. It encodes CALWEIVLGGYKRLF.